The 24 T cell receptor beta chains below come from one sample, sequenced in a study of cytomegalovirus exposure and HLA in healthy donors. Vbeta (60) and Jbeta (13) primers were used in the PCR. TCRdb's table, derived via immunoSEQ multiplex PCR, lists solely in-frame clones and lacks some. The profile shows about 140,000 clones, roughly 79% of them singletons. The sample comprised PBMCs. These receptors all stem from a man aged 25-45 years in good health and CMV-seropositive.

The chain couples TRBV28 to TRBJ1-1, with 7 bases aligning to TRBD1. The germline gives CDR1 MDHEN, CDR2 SYDVKM. There are 14 residues in the CDR3. Unmatched junction bases numbered 10, after V lost 2 bases and J lost 10 bases. CDR3 in amino acids: CASSLGGQVGGAFF. CDR3 coding DNA: TGTGCCAGCAGTTTAGGTGGACAGGTTGGTGGAGCTTTCTTT.

The chain recombines TRBV27 with TRBJ2-7; 7 bases fit TRBD2. Per the germline V gene, CDR1 is MNHEY and CDR2 is SMNVEV (reference sequence). Losses at the gene ends were 2 bases for V and 0 bases for J; bases not matched to a gene: 4. This CDR3 spans 15 amino acids. The CDR3 sequence is CASSLEAGSSYEQYF. The CDR3 DNA reads TGTGCCAGCAGTTTAGAAGCGGGGAGCTCCTACGAGCAGTACTTC.

The chain employs TRBV11-2 and TRBJ1-4, with 8 bases lining up with TRBD1. In germline, CDR1 is SGHAT, CDR2 FQNNGV. The V and J ends lost 0 bases and 2 bases, in that order; junction bases with no gene match: 5. The CDR3 is 17 residues long. This CDR3 reads CASSLEGQAATNEKLFF. For the CDR3, the DNA is TGTGCCAGCAGCTTAGAGGGACAGGCGGCGACTAATGAAAAACTGTTTTTT.

The chain recombines TRBV12-5 with TRBJ1-3; 8 bases line up with TRBD1. The CDR3 contains 18 residues. Trimming at V came to 1 base and at J to 2 bases, leaving 10 bases not matched to a gene. Germline assignment: CDR1 LGHNT and CDR2 FRNRAP. CDR3 coding DNA: TGTGCTAGTGGTTTGGCACCTAAGGACAGGGAGGCTGGAAACACCATATATTTT. This gives the protein CASGLAPKDREAGNTIYF.

Concerning this clone itself: One junction end disagrees with the germline gene, perhaps due to a read error. This chain uses TRBV6-5 with TRBJ2-7, with 7 bases that match TRBD1. Germline V CDR1 and CDR2: MNHEY, SVGAGI. CDR3 length: 15 residues. CDR3: CVSSYVGDSSYEQYF. The CDR3, as DNA: TGTGTCAGCAGTTACGTCGGGGACAGTTCCTACGAGCAGTACTTC.

This clone was recorded only once. V is TRBV5-1 and J is TRBJ1-2; D call uncertain. Germline CDR1 is SGHRS and CDR2 is YFSETQ. The CDR3 runs to 14 residues. Between the trimmed V and J ends, which lost 2 bases and 7 bases, there was a span of 15 bases. CDR3 region: CASSFDNARSGYTF. CDR3 nucleotides: TGCGCCAGCAGCTTTGATAACGCCCGGAGTGGCTACACCTTC. Full variable domain (outside the CDR3, taken from reference TRBV5-1 and TRBJ1-2): KAGVTQTPRYLIKTRGQQVTLSCSPISGHRSVSWYQQTPGQGLQFLFEYFSETQRNKGNFPGRFSGRQFSNSRSEMNVSTLELGDSALYLCASSFDNARSGYTFGSGTRLTVV.

The chain has TRBV28 and TRBJ1-1; D gene unclear. The V gene's germline CDR1 is MDHEN and CDR2 SYDVKM. Trimming stripped 5 bases from V and 6 bases from J, with 19 bases between. The CDR3 has 15 residues. CDR3 nucleotide sequence: TGTGCCAGCAGTCCTTTCTCGGGGAAGAGGTCTGAAGCTTTCTTT. It encodes CASSPFSGKRSEAFF.

The DNA for the CDR3 is TGTGCCAGCTCACCACGCCGGGACAGGGTGTCAGATACGCAGTATTTT. Residues: CASSPRRDRVSDTQYF. The chain combines TRBV18 with TRBJ2-3; 9 bases align to TRBD1. The junction had 6 bases not matched to a gene; V was cut back by 1 base and J by 4 bases. The germline V gene encodes CDR1 KGHSH and CDR2 LQKENI. The CDR3 contains 16 residues. Combining the CDR3 with reference TRBV18 and TRBJ2-3 gives the whole variable domain NAGVMQNPRHLVRRRGQEARLRCSPMKGHSHVYWYRQLPEEGLKFMVYLQKENIIDESGMPKERFSAEFPKEGPSILRIQQVVRGDSAAYFCASSPRRDRVSDTQYFGPGTRLTVL.

V is TRBV19 and J is TRBJ2-7; no clear D gene. CDR3 length: 13 amino acids. V was clipped by 3 bases and J by 1 base, with 7 bases between them. Germline CDR1 reads LNHDA; CDR2 reads SQIVND (reference sequence). The CDR3 region is CASSIYISYEQYF. The CDR3 bases are TGTGCCAGTAGTATTTACATTTCCTACGAGCAGTACTTC.

The J gene is TRBJ2-5, the V gene TRBV7-7; 8 nucleotides match TRBD2. The V gene's germline CDR1 is SSHAT and CDR2 FNYEAQ (reference sequence). The CDR3 runs 14 residues. Trimming cost V 4 bases and J 5 bases; bases outside gene matches: 6. CDR3 region: CASSSAGVGETQYF. The CDR3 region has the DNA TGTGCCAGCAGCTCAGCGGGAGTAGGGGAGACCCAGTACTTC.

The V call is TRBV7-3, the J call TRBJ2-1; D is possibly TRBD1 (5 bases). The CDR3 runs to 13 residues. CDR1 and CDR2 (germline): SGHTA, FQGTGA. V lost 5 bases to trimming and J lost 4 bases, with 9 bases between them. The DNA for the CDR3 is TGTGCCAGCAGCCCGACAGAGTACAATGAGCAGTTCTTC. The encoded protein is CASSPTEYNEQFF.

V gene TRBV4-1 combines with J gene TRBJ2-1, with TRBD1 identical over 7 bases. Trimming removed 4 bases from V and 7 bases from J; junction bases left unmatched: 4. Germline V gives CDR1 MGHRA, CDR2 YSYEKL. This CDR3 spans 13 amino acids. The CDR3 DNA follows: TGCGCCAGCAGCCTTGGGACAGAAAATGAGCAGTTCTTC. Protein: CASSLGTENEQFF.

The V call is TRBV27, the J call TRBJ2-5, with 8 positions matching TRBD2. Looked up from germline, CDR1 is MNHEY and CDR2 is SMNVEV (reference sequence). V was pared by 4 bases and J by 4 bases, with 8 bases of the junction left unmatched. The CDR3 runs 15 residues. In DNA, the CDR3 is TGTGCCAGCAGTTCCCTAGCGGGTCCTGGAGAGACCCAGTACTTC. It encodes CASSSLAGPGETQYF.

V is TRBV9 and J is TRBJ2-5; no firm D call. Trimming left V 5 bases short and J 2 bases short, with 4 bases between. Germline V gives CDR1 SGDLS, CDR2 YYNGEE. The CDR3 totals 11 residues. Here the CDR3 DNA reads TGTGCCAGCAGTCCTCAAGAGACCCAGTACTTC. Its protein product is CASSPQETQYF.

This clone is a singleton in its sample. The chain links TRBV19 to TRBJ2-7; 12 positions agree with TRBD2. The V gene's germline CDR1 is LNHDA and CDR2 SQIVND (reference sequence). The CDR3 totals 14 residues. V lost 10 bases, J lost 4 bases, and 8 bases stayed unmatched. CDR3 amino acids: CATGLAGGPYEQYF. CDR3 bases: TGTGCCACAGGGCTAGCGGGAGGGCCTTACGAGCAGTACTTC.

This chain uses TRBV2 with TRBJ1-3; D is uncertain. The CDR3 sequence is 12 residues long. V lost 6 bases, J lost 2 bases, and 5 bases lay in between. CDR1 SNHLY and CDR2 FYNNEI come from the germline V gene. The CDR3 sequence: CASRETGNTIYF. CDR3 DNA sequence: TGTGCCAGCAGGGAGACTGGAAACACCATATATTTT.

This clone occurred a few times. The rearrangement joins TRBV6-1 to TRBJ1-5, with D uncertain. The CDR3 extends over 13 amino acids. V lost 2 bases and J lost 5, with 7 bases in between. CDR1 and CDR2 from the germline V gene are MNHNS and SASEGT. CDR3 in DNA: TGTGCCAGCAGTGAACGGGTCTATCAGCCCCAGCATTTT. Translating it yields CASSERVYQPQHF.

The rearrangement joins TRBV6-5 to TRBJ1-2; 8 bases are a match to TRBD1. The CDR3 is 14 residues long. Germline assignment: CDR1 MNHEY and CDR2 SVGAGI. V trimming: 4 bases; J trimming: 7 bases; junction bases outside the gene matches: 8. The DNA for the CDR3 is TGTGCCAGCAGTTTTGGACAGGGTAAAGGTGGCTACACCTTC. Protein product: CASSFGQGKGGYTF.

The V and J genes are TRBV7-9 and TRBJ2-1; no definite D call. The V gene lost 1 base and the J gene lost 3 bases, with 16 bases spanning the gap. The CDR3 length is 17 residues. Germline CDR1 is SEHNR and CDR2 is FQNEAQ (reference sequence). The CDR3 is CASSLESRTLIYNEQFF. CDR3 bases: TGTGCCAGCAGCTTAGAATCGCGTACCCTAATCTACAATGAGCAGTTCTTC. The full variable domain, in which reference TRBV7-9 and TRBJ2-1 provide the parts outside the CDR3, is DTGVSQNPRHKITKRGQNVTFRCDPISEHNRLYWYRQTLGQGPEFLTYFQNEAQLEKSRLLSDRFSAERPKGSFSTLEIQRTEQGDSAMYLCASSLESRTLIYNEQFFGPGTRLTVL.

The rearrangement links TRBV18 to TRBJ2-1; D remains unclear. The germline V and J ends were trimmed by 5 bases and 6 bases, with 8 bases remaining between them. CDR1 and CDR2 from the germline V gene are KGHSH and LQKENI. The CDR3 runs 12 residues. The CDR3 DNA reads TGTGCCAGCTCAAAACAGTCCAATGAGCAGTTCTTC. This translates into CASSKQSNEQFF.

The chain recombines TRBV27 with TRBJ2-2; 11 nucleotides line up with TRBD2. The CDR3 runs to 15 residues. CDR1 is MNHEY and CDR2 is SMNVEV in the germline V gene (reference sequence). The trim removed 5 bases at V and 5 bases at J, leaving 4 bases unmatched. CDR3 region: CASSKLAGVTGELFF. In DNA form, the CDR3 reads TGTGCCAGCAGTAAACTAGCGGGAGTTACCGGGGAGCTGTTTTTT.

This rearrangement joins TRBV6-5 to TRBJ2-5, with 9 bases that match TRBD1. The length of the CDR3 is 16 residues. Looked up from germline, CDR1 is MNHEY and CDR2 is SVGAGI. V lost 0 bases, J lost 4 bases, and 6 bases stayed unmatched. CDR3 residues: CASSYSHRGQGETQYF. CDR3 sequence (DNA): TGTGCCAGCAGTTACTCGCACAGGGGGCAAGGAGAGACCCAGTACTTC.

The chain employs TRBV7-2 and TRBJ2-7; D uncertain. The CDR3 length is 13 residues. V lost 0 bases and J lost 2, with 5 bases in between. Germline values: CDR1 SGHTA, CDR2 FQGNSA. The CDR3 sequence is CASSLAPAYEQYF. DNA of the CDR3: TGTGCCAGCAGCTTAGCCCCGGCCTACGAGCAGTACTTC.

This chain links TRBV28 with TRBJ2-2; TRBD2 agrees at 8 bases. Germline CDR1 is MDHEN and CDR2 is SYDVKM. The CDR3 totals 15 residues. J lost 5 bases, V lost 5 bases, and 7 bases had no gene match. The CDR3 DNA follows: TGTGCCAGCAGTATTCCGGGAGGGAGGACCGGGGAGCTGTTTTTT. Its protein is CASSIPGGRTGELFF.